This record looks at one T cell receptor beta chain sequence and its context. Its cognate antigen has yet to be identified. Nothing much larger sits one base from this clone, and base qualities are not available. In the germline V gene, CDR1 corresponds to KGHSH and CDR2 to LQKENI. For this chain, trimming is 1 base at the V end and 1 base at the J end, and the number of junction bases without a gene match is 10. The CDR3 starts with the cysteine, ends with the phenylalanine, and has 18 residues. Left in the record is the CDR3 DNA by itself, 54 bases read in frame from the first base. The immunoSEQ hsTCRB kit was used to amplify TCR beta chains from genomic DNA. The immunoSEQ service sequenced the TCR beta libraries on an Illumina MiSeq instrument. As for the authors' bioinformatics: The immunoSEQ Analyzer was used to analyze the repertoire data. The immuneACCESS repertoire file appears here via TCRdb, limited to in-frame rearrangements. These files lack a portion of the clones; in checked studies, under half of the deficit traces to unresolved V genes, and the cause of the others is not known. The DNA gave D and trimming, while V, J and clone size come from that table. The sample yields 55,000 to 75,000 clones; approximately 90% were counted once. Less than 5% of the sample comes from the top ten.

This entry belongs to a study of resident and recirculating memory T cells in vitiligo (dated by TCRdb to 2016 to 2019). In terms of the full investigation: For TCR beta sequencing, each of a few stable vitiligo patients provided PBMCs along with epidermis taken by shave biopsy from two lesional and two nonlesional sites. Without any cell sorting, samples were homogenized immediately before genomic DNA was extracted using the Qiagen DNeasy Blood & Tissue Kit. The human TCR beta sequencing was designed to test whether specific clones found in lesional vitiligo skin differed from the clones found in nonlesional skin and in blood.

What the authors observed across the whole study: Even within a single patient, overlap and correlation analysis found no significant repertoire overlap between any biopsies apart from each lesion compared with itself. Working out how much the T cell clones identified in the vitiligo lesions and the human Trm versus Tcm pools each contribute will require future mechanistic studies. No unique dominant TCR clone was detected, and variation in clonality was observed among vitiligo lesions. TCR sequences were not conserved across biopsy sites or patients, suggesting that different T cell clones infiltrate different lesions, described as private specificity.

Vitiligo counted as stable when lesions had not changed during the previous 6 months. Stable patients also had to lack confetti depigmentation, a clinical sign of active vitiligo. Any patient who had received treatment in the previous three months was excluded. PBMCs were isolated from heparinized blood by Ficoll density gradient centrifugation and then flash-frozen. Sequencing was performed on blood. This receptor was identified in a male donor with vitiligo. The chain couples TRBV18 to TRBJ1-5, and 7 junction bases match TRBD1. The CDR3 region reads CASSPQRGSTGSNQPQHF. The DNA reads as follows: TGTGCCAGCTCACCACAGCGGGGGTCGACAGGGAGCAATCAGCCCCAGCATTTT. When the CDR3 is completed using the reference TRBV18 and TRBJ1-5 genes on either side, the full variable domain is NAGVMQNPRHLVRRRGQEARLRCSPMKGHSHVYWYRQLPEEGLKFMVYLQKENIIDESGMPKERFSAEFPKEGPSILRIQQVVRGDSAAYFCASSPQRGSTGSNQPQHFGDGTRLSIL.